In this sample, the clone carrying this T cell receptor (beta chain) turned up a few times. Its antigen remains unknown. This sample is drawn from a study of regulatory T cells in long-lasting Graves disease. Study findings and constraints: Less diverse TCR repertoires were seen in persistent Graves' patients than in newly diagnosed ones. Preferential use of TRBV28, TRBJ1-2 and TRBJ2-5 was seen in persistent disease.

Through Arm-PCR of CDR3 regions and iRepertoire HTBI primers, TCR beta libraries were built. As originally analysed: Sequenced samples collectively carried 62 TRBV and 14 TRBJ segments. TCRdb re-derived calls from the multiplex PCR reads in MiXCR, one entry per CDR3 protein. Here the V and J calls rest on TCRdb's processing, not on the authors' analysis. The sample lists approximately 440,000 distinct CDR3 sequences; about 17% were seen once. Documented time point: newly diagnosed GD, antithyroid drugs for less than 3 months. The TCR library was made from RNA extracted from PBMCs. The CDR3 consists of 14 residues. Between the trimmed V and J ends, which lost 5 bases and 4 bases, there was a span of 12 bases. Per germline, CDR1 ENHRY and CDR2 SYGVKD. This sample was shared with a second study, whose subject was T cells in Graves' hyperthyroidism and ophthalmopathy. In that study: The HTBI set primed first-round TCR CDR3 RT-PCR.

The chain combines TRBV10-3 with TRBJ1-5; D possibly corresponds to TRBD1 (5 bases). The sequencing here drew on peripheral blood mononuclear cells (PBMCs), taken at new diagnosis, from a patient treated with antithyroid drugs. The receptor's source is a middle-aged man with Graves disease. CDR3 in DNA: TGTGCCATCAGTCTAGAGGGGAGGAATCAGCCCCAGCATTTT. It encodes CAISLEGRNQPQHF.